The 9 T cell receptor beta chains reported below all come from one sample, sequenced in a study of cytomegalovirus exposure and HLA in healthy donors. It was with 60 Vbeta and 13 Jbeta primers that the PCR ran. Libraries were prepared by immunoSEQ multiplex PCR; TCRdb keeps only in-frame clonotypes and omits some of them. The sample carries more than 95,000 clones, about 80% recorded once. Sequencing input: PBMCs. These receptors all stem from a man in his forties or fifties in good health and CMV-seropositive.

V and J are TRBV10-1 and TRBJ2-7, with 8 bases aligning to TRBD2. The CDR3 extends over 14 amino acids. Per the germline V gene, CDR1 is WNHNN and CDR2 is SYGVQD (reference sequence). Unmatched junction bases numbered 11, after V lost 4 bases and J lost 9 bases. In nucleotides, the CDR3 is TGCGCCAGCAGTGCCGGACTAGCCGGAGGCGGGCAGTACTTC. The encoded protein is CASSAGLAGGGQYF.

The chain joins TRBV25-1 to TRBJ1-4; 10 bases match TRBD1. This CDR3 spans 15 amino acids. After removal of 4 bases from V and 8 bases from J, the junction contained 7 bases not matched to a gene. Germline CDR1 and CDR2: MGHDK and SYGVNS. In nucleotides, the CDR3 is TGTGCCAGCAGTGCGACAGGGGGCAGGGGCGAAAAACTGTTTTTT. It encodes CASSATGGRGEKLFF.

The chain employs TRBV7-3 and TRBJ2-1; 8 nucleotides align to TRBD2. The junction had 7 bases not matched to a gene; V was cut back by 1 base and J by 5 bases. The CDR3 runs 16 residues. Germline values: CDR1 SGHTA, CDR2 FQGTGA. The CDR3 bases are TGTGCCAGCAGCTTAAGGGCCGGGAGGGCCGACAATGAGCAGTTCTTC. Its translation: CASSLRAGRADNEQFF.

The V gene is TRBV9, the J gene TRBJ1-2; 7 bases line up with TRBD1. The germline CDR1 and CDR2 sequences are SGDLS and YYNGEE. V lost 4 bases to trimming and J lost 0 bases; unmatched junction nucleotides: 6. This CDR3 region has 15 residues. DNA for the CDR3: TGTGCCAGCAGCCTCCTGGGACAGCCTAACTATGGCTACACCTTC. The encoded protein is CASSLLGQPNYGYTF.

The table lists this clone with a few counts. The chain's CDR3 is CASSPTPSGEQFF. The CDR3 coding sequence is TGTGCCAGCAGCCCAACCCCTAGCGGCGAGCAGTTCTTC. This sequence joins TRBV6-5 and TRBJ2-1; 7 bases map to TRBD2. This CDR3 is built from 13 residues. After removal of 6 bases from V and 10 bases from J, the junction contained 9 bases not matched to a gene. Germline V gene lookup returns CDR1 MNHEY and CDR2 SVGAGI.

The rearrangement joins TRBV10-3 to TRBJ1-5; D gene ambiguous. Germline CDR1 reads ENHRY; CDR2 reads SYGVKD. Trimming removed 2 bases from V and 1 base from J, with 6 bases in between. CDR3 length: 14 amino acids. The CDR3 DNA is TGTGCCATCAGTGAGGGGCAAAGCAATCAGCCCCAGCATTTT. Translated: CAISEGQSNQPQHF.

V gene TRBV11-2 combines with J gene TRBJ2-3; perhaps TRBD1 as D (6 bases). CDR1 is SGHAT, CDR2 FQNNGV, per germline. V lost 1 base to trimming and J lost 10 bases, with 12 bases between them. The length of the CDR3 is 13 residues. CDR3 nucleotide sequence: TGTGCCAGCAGCTTAGGGGGGCTTGGGGCGCAGTATTTT. Amino acids: CASSLGGLGAQYF.

The gene calls are TRBV10-3 and TRBJ2-7, with D tentatively TRBD1 (6 bases). Germline V gene lookup returns CDR1 ENHRY and CDR2 SYGVKD. Trimming took 3 bases from V and 5 from J, leaving 20 bases between them. The CDR3 has 16 amino acids. CDR3 protein: CAISDPAGQGYHEQYF. CDR3 nucleotide sequence: TGTGCCATCAGTGACCCTGCCGGGCAGGGGTACCACGAGCAGTACTTC.

A few counts support this clone. The chain carries TRBV28 and TRBJ1-2; tentative D call: TRBD1 (5 bases). Trimming took off 5 bases at V and 7 bases at J, with 14 bases between the two ends. The CDR3 consists of 13 residues. CDR1 is MDHEN, CDR2 SYDVKM, per germline. CDR3 residues: CASSGGGRGGYTF. The DNA of the CDR3 is TGTGCCAGCAGTGGGGGGGGAAGAGGTGGCTACACCTTC.